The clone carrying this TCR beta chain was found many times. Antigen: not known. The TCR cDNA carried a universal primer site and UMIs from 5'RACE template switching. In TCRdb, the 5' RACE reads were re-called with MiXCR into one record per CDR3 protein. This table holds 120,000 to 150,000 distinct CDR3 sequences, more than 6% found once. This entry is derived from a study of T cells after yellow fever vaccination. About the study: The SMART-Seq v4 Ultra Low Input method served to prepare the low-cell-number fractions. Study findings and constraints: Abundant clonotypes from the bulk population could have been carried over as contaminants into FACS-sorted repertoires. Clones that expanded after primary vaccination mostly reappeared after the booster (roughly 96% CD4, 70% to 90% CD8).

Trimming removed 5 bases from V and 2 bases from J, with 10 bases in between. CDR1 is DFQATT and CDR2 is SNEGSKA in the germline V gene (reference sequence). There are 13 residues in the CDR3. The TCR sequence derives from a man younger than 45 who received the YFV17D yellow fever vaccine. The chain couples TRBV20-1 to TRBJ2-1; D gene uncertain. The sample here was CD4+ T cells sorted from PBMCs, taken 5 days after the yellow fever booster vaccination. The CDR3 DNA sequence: TGCAGTGCTTCTACGCCACCCTACAATGAGCAGTTCTTC. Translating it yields CSASTPPYNEQFF.